This TCR beta chain was identified in a study of Graves' ophthalmopathy and Graves' hyperthyroidism. In germline, CDR1 is LNHDA, CDR2 SQIVND (reference sequence). Deletions cut 5 bases from V and 0 bases from J, with 16 bases between. This CDR3 has 16 amino acids. This clonotype was counted ten times or more. Its target is unknown. Notes on the study in general: Most clonotypes expanded in thyroid above 0.001 frequency were present in blood too.

TCR beta CDR3 regions were amplified from RNA transcripts. First-round RT-PCR employed HTBI primers, with a second-round multiplex PCR after it. TCRdb analysed the multiplex PCR reads with MiXCR anew, one entry per CDR3 protein. The repertoire holds 150,000 to 200,000 distinct CDR3 sequences, with just under 40% as singletons. This receptor was obtained from a man aged 25 to 40 with Graves' ophthalmopathy. V usage is TRBV19 and J usage is TRBJ1-1; D not resolved. Source material: peripheral blood. The CDR3 sequence: CASSEQYRPLNTEAFF. Written as DNA, the CDR3 is TGTGCCAGTAGTGAACAGTACCGCCCTTTGAACACTGAAGCTTTCTTT.